This TCR beta chain was sequenced in a study of Graves' ophthalmopathy and Graves' hyperthyroidism. Study-wide findings and caveats: Ophthalmopathy progression was predicted by the model at around 70% sensitivity and approximately 72% specificity. Most clonotypes expanded in thyroid above 0.001 frequency were present in blood too.

RNA transcripts were the template, and TCR beta CDR3 regions were amplified from them. RT-PCR was first run with HTBI primers, then multiplex PCR in a second round. TCRdb ran MiXCR on the multiplex PCR reads and lists one entry per CDR3 protein. The table has about 500,000 distinct CDR3 sequences, roughly an eighth seen once. This CDR3 is 15 amino acids long. Per germline, CDR1 MNHNS and CDR2 SASEGT. Trimming took 6 bases from V and 4 from J; bases not matched to a gene: 7. The evidence that diagnosis relied on was clinical symptoms, serum thyroxine, TRAb, thyroid ultrasound and orbital computed tomography. This clonotype was seen more than once but under ten times. Its antigen remains unidentified.

The rearrangement uses TRBV6-1 and TRBJ1-5, with TRBD1 matching 9 bases. Sequenced input: blood. The source is a woman in her 30s with Graves' ophthalmopathy. The CDR3 loop is CASRVTGGSNQPQHF. Here the CDR3 DNA reads TGTGCCAGCAGAGTAACAGGGGGCAGTAATCAGCCCCAGCATTTT.